This TCR beta chain was sequenced during a study of cytomegalovirus exposure and HLA in healthy donors. Findings of the study overall: Specificity of three CMV-associated chains for CMV antigens was verified in vitro. Most CMV-associated TCR beta chains appeared HLA-restricted in a later analysis. Sequencing had likely introduced a cluster of highly shared sequence variants as an artifact.

As concerns this clone: The antigen is undetermined.

The PCR had 60 Vbeta and 13 Jbeta primers. TCRdb keeps only in-frame clones here, not all; method: immunoSEQ multiplex PCR. Of 130,000 to 150,000 clones listed, around three quarters are singletons. The sequence was obtained from a woman in her thirties or forties in good health and CMV-seropositive. The sequenced material came from PBMCs.

The CDR3 bases are TGTGCCAGCAGTGATGGGCAGGGGCAAAATAATTCACCCCTCCACTTT. It yields the protein CASSDGQGQNNSPLHF. The rearrangement links TRBV2 to TRBJ1-6; tentative D call: TRBD1 (6 bases). Trimming stripped 3 bases from V and 5 bases from J, with 14 bases between. This CDR3 is built from 16 residues. CDR1 and CDR2 (germline): SNHLY, FYNNEI.